The 20 T cell receptor beta chains below come from one sample, sequenced in a study of a mutant IDH1 vaccine in newly diagnosed glioma (dated by TCRdb to about 2021). The sample's time point label, in plain terms: week 23, last vaccination. A 20-mer mutant IDH1 peptide at 300 micrograms in Montanide made up each vaccine dose, which was injected subcutaneously together with topical imiquimod. Libraries came from the immunoSEQ multiplex PCR assay. Sourced from immuneACCESS, this table was stored by TCRdb with only in-frame sequences that have V and J called. A share of the clones is absent; for the studies checked, an unresolved V gene accounts for under half, and the remainder has no known explanation. This sample holds tens of thousands of clones; more than 80% were observed only once. Around 0.73% of the sample goes to the ten largest clones. Their target antigens are unknown. The specimen comprised PBMCs, sampled from a glioma patient whose treatment included an IDH1 peptide vaccine. The receptors derive from a woman in her 50s with glioma.

This chain links TRBV28 with TRBJ2-1, with 9 bases matching TRBD2. This CDR3 region has 18 residues. Trimming removed 5 bases from V and 3 bases from J; junction bases left unmatched: 14. The V gene's germline CDR1 is MDHEN and CDR2 SYDVKM. CDR3 loop: CASSPPMGREGIYNEQFF. Written as DNA, the CDR3 is TGTGCCAGCAGTCCCCCGATGGGGCGGGAGGGAATCTACAATGAGCAGTTCTTC.

This clone appeared a single time. The CDR3 region has the DNA TGTGCCAGCAGCCCTTGGGGACTAGCGGGGGGGTCCTACAATGAGCAGTTCTTC. Its protein is CASSPWGLAGGSYNEQFF. V and J are TRBV9 and TRBJ2-1, with 16 bases identical to TRBD2. This CDR3 has 18 amino acids. CDR1 is SGDLS, CDR2 YYNGEE, per germline. V shed 4 bases, J shed 1 base, and the junction held 5 bases outside the gene matches.

The rearrangement uses TRBV2 and TRBJ2-3; possibly TRBD2 for D (6 bases). Germline assignment: CDR1 SNHLY and CDR2 FYNNEI. With 5 bases removed from V and 3 bases from J, the gap between germline ends came to 21 bases. CDR3 length equals 17 residues. Here the CDR3 reads CASSKGLAGLATDTQYF. The CDR3, as DNA: TGTGCCAGCAGTAAGGGGTTGGCGGGATTGGCAACAGATACGCAGTATTTT.

The chain combines TRBV7-6 with TRBJ2-7; D is unresolved. Trimming removed 5 bases from V and 0 bases from J, with 8 bases in between. This CDR3 is built from 13 residues. In germline, CDR1 is SGHVS, CDR2 FNYEAQ. The chain's CDR3 is CASSPQSSYEQYF. Written as DNA, the CDR3 is TGTGCCAGCAGCCCACAGAGCTCCTACGAGCAGTACTTC.

This clone was picked up one time. The V call is TRBV28, the J call TRBJ1-5; 9 bases match TRBD1. J gave up 4 bases and V 8 bases, and 9 bases lay outside the gene matches. The CDR3 has 15 residues. Germline loops: CDR1 MDHEN, CDR2 SYDVKM. CDR3 sequence: CASALAGQGNQPQHF. The CDR3 DNA reads TGTGCCAGCGCCTTAGCGGGACAGGGAAATCAGCCCCAGCATTTT.

The chain employs TRBV7-8 and TRBJ2-2; 7 bases line up with TRBD2. Germline CDR1 SGHVS, CDR2 FQNEAQ. The V segment lost 2 bases and the J segment 2 bases; nucleotides outside the gene matches: 2. The CDR3 length is 15 residues. Here the CDR3 reads CASSLTSANTGELFF. DNA for the CDR3: TGTGCCAGCAGCTTAACTAGCGCAAACACCGGGGAGCTGTTTTTT.

This chain connects TRBV23-1 to TRBJ2-1; the D gene is possibly TRBD1 (6 bases). TRBV23-1 has ORF status, its function being uncertain. This CDR3 contains 15 residues. Trimming left V 9 bases short and J 4 bases short, with 19 bases between. The CDR3 sequence: CARLVGGHPYNEQFF. DNA for the CDR3: TGCGCCAGGCTAGTAGGGGGACACCCTTACAATGAGCAGTTCTTC.

In DNA form, the CDR3 reads TGCGCCAGCAGGCTAGCGGGAGGTGTCAAAAACATTCAGTACTTC. Its translation is CASRLAGGVKNIQYF. V gene TRBV5-1 combines with J gene TRBJ2-4; 11 positions match TRBD2. Looked up from germline, CDR1 is SGHRS and CDR2 is YFSETQ. The CDR3 totals 15 residues. V lost 5 bases, J lost 3 bases, and 4 bases stayed unmatched.

The chain couples TRBV10-1 to TRBJ2-2, with D possibly being TRBD1 (7 bases). The V gene's germline CDR1 is WNHNN and CDR2 SYGVQD (reference sequence). The CDR3 loop spans 13 amino acids. With 6 bases removed from V and 6 bases from J, the gap between germline ends came to 11 bases. The CDR3 sequence: CASRDREAGELFF. As DNA, the CDR3 is TGCGCCAGCAGAGACAGGGAGGCCGGGGAGCTGTTTTTT.

The rearrangement links TRBV11-2 to TRBJ1-2, with D perhaps TRBD1 (5 bases). With 5 bases removed from V and 8 bases from J, the gap between germline ends came to 15 bases. Germline values: CDR1 SGHAT, CDR2 FQNNGV. This CDR3 has 13 amino acids. CDR3 sequence: CASSGTGRVGYTF. For the CDR3, the DNA is TGTGCCAGCAGCGGCACGGGGCGAGTCGGCTACACCTTC.

For the CDR3, the DNA is TGCAGCGTTGGGGGGACTAGCGGGAGAGGTGAGCAGTACTTC. Translating gives CSVGGTSGRGEQYF. The rearrangement links TRBV29-1 to TRBJ2-7, with 14 positions matching TRBD2. The CDR3 totals 14 residues. V shed 4 bases and J 7 bases; nucleotides not matched to a gene: 6. In germline, CDR1 is SQVTM, CDR2 ANQGSEA.

This sequence joins TRBV30 and TRBJ2-3; D is uncertain. This CDR3 has 13 amino acids. Deletions cut 3 bases from V and 6 bases from J, with 13 bases between. Per the germline V gene, CDR1 is GTSNPN and CDR2 is SVGIG (reference sequence). This CDR3 reads CAWSPKNADTQYF. CDR3 bases: TGTGCCTGGAGCCCAAAAAATGCTGATACGCAGTATTTT.

V gene TRBV5-1 combines with J gene TRBJ2-3, with D possibly TRBD2 on 6 matching bases. The V end was cut by 4 bases, the J end by 0 bases, with 24 bases between. The CDR3 extends over 19 amino acids. CDR1 and CDR2 from the germline V gene are SGHRS and YFSETQ. CDR3 nucleotide sequence: TGCGCCAGCAGCGCCTCCATGAGCGCGGGGCCCTCTAGCACAGATACGCAGTATTTT. Protein product: CASSASMSAGPSSTDTQYF.

This clone has just one count. The chain uses TRBV9 and TRBJ2-2; unclear D gene. Germline CDR1 SGDLS, CDR2 YYNGEE. Trimming removed 6 bases at V and 5 bases at J, with 14 bases between. This CDR3 has 14 amino acids. CDR3 protein: CASTISSRTGELFF. CDR3 nucleotides: TGTGCCAGCACGATCTCGAGCCGAACCGGGGAGCTGTTTTTT.

J is TRBJ2-5 and V is TRBV6-6; TRBD1 is a possible D gene (6 bases). The V end lost 4 bases, the J end lost 5 bases, and 14 bases lay between the germline ends. Per the germline V gene, CDR1 is MNHNY and CDR2 is SVGAGI (reference sequence). The CDR3 loop spans 14 amino acids. This CDR3 reads CASSLQGLTETQYF. CDR3 bases: TGTGCCAGCAGTTTACAGGGCTTAACGGAGACCCAGTACTTC.

The chain joins TRBV10-3 to TRBJ2-5, with D tentatively TRBD2 (6 bases). CDR1 is ENHRY, CDR2 SYGVKD, per germline. The V gene lost 5 bases and the J gene lost 2 bases, with 9 bases spanning the gap. This CDR3 region has 13 residues. The CDR3 coding sequence is TGTGCCATCAGTTCGCTAGCGCAAGAGACCCAGTACTTC. This codes for CAISSLAQETQYF.

This clone was found a few times. The chain has TRBV28 and TRBJ2-7; the D gene is possibly TRBD2 (6 bases). Trimming pared 2 bases from V and 7 bases from J, leaving 15 bases between. Germline lookup yields CDR1 MDHEN and CDR2 SYDVKM. The CDR3 contains 14 residues. The CDR3 region has the DNA TGTGCCAGCAGTTTAGGCGGGACCACCTTGGAGCAGTACTTC. This sequence encodes CASSLGGTTLEQYF.

This clone was detected once. CDR3 loop: CASTPGGRVTYNSPLHF. The CDR3 DNA reads as TGTGCCAGCACCCCAGGGGGCCGGGTTACCTATAATTCACCCCTCCACTTT. This chain links TRBV7-2 with TRBJ1-6; 8 bases line up with TRBD1. Losses at the gene ends were 7 bases for V and 2 bases for J; bases not matched to a gene: 10. This CDR3 is built from 17 residues. Germline lookup yields CDR1 SGHTA and CDR2 FQGNSA.

V usage is TRBV19 and J usage is TRBJ1-5; D possibly corresponds to TRBD1 (6 bases). Trimming cost V 0 bases and J 11 bases, with 17 bases left between them. The CDR3 is made up of 15 amino acids. The germline CDR1 and CDR2 sequences are LNHDA and SQIVND (reference sequence). The CDR3 sequence is CASSIENRASSTQHF. The CDR3 DNA sequence: TGTGCCAGTAGTATAGAGAACAGGGCTTCTTCAACCCAGCATTTT.

The chain links TRBV28 to TRBJ1-4, with D possibly TRBD1 on 5 matching bases. The CDR3 consists of 15 residues. Germline V CDR1 and CDR2: MDHEN, SYDVKM. V was shortened by 6 bases and J by 0 bases, with 11 bases between the two germline ends. This CDR3 reads CASSRGVTTNEKLFF. CDR3 bases: TGTGCCAGCAGCCGGGGGGTTACAACTAATGAAAAACTGTTTTTT.